This note documents a single TCR beta chain sequence. The repertoire was sequenced with immunoSEQ multiplex PCR; TCRdb's copy has only in-frame clones and lacks some. The profile shows a few hundred thousand clones, 90% of them singletons. The CDR3 totals 16 residues. With 4 bases clipped from V and 5 bases from J, the junction kept 11 bases outside the gene matches. Germline lookup yields CDR1 SGDLS and CDR2 YYNGEE. Participants came from some 23 US areas, aged about 18 to 100 years. Categorization into cohorts depended on clinical history that participants reported. This sample stems from a study of blood T cell repertoires in COVID-19. The overall study: Both acute and convalescent COVID-19 samples were obtained from the United States, Italy and Spain. PBMCs, B-cell-depleted T cells, or T cells were the source of the cDNA or gDNA that made up the material.

This TCR was sampled from a woman younger than 30 with acute COVID-19. Source material: PBMCs or T cells enriched from blood (not recorded which). The rearrangement links TRBV9 to TRBJ2-2; 7 bases are shared with TRBD2. The CDR3 sequence is CASSPLERGLTGELFF. CDR3 nucleotide sequence: TGTGCCAGCAGCCCCCTCGAGCGGGGCCTTACCGGGGAGCTGTTTTTT. The full variable domain, completed using reference TRBV9 and TRBJ2-2, is DSGVTQTPKHLITATGQRVTLRCSPRSGDLSVYWYQQSLDQGLQFLIQYYNGEERAKGNILERFSAQQFPDLHSELNLSSLELGDSALYFCASSPLERGLTGELFFGEGSRLTVL.